The 27 T cell receptor beta chains reported below all come from one sample, sequenced in a study of response to subunit inactivated influenza vaccine. TCRdb processed the RT-PCR reads anew with MiXCR; each CDR3 protein has one entry. Of 750,000 to 850,000 distinct CDR3 sequences in the sample, less than 20% were seen once. Material: PBMCs from blood, obtained around 5 days after vaccination. These receptor sequences come from a man aged 45-65 years who received an inactivated influenza vaccine.

The chain combines TRBV5-5 with TRBJ1-1, with D maybe TRBD1 (5 bases). The CDR3 runs to 14 residues. Germline V gene lookup returns CDR1 SGHKS and CDR2 YYEKEE (reference sequence). V was clipped by 6 bases and J by 1 base, with 13 bases between them. This CDR3 is CASTPRRGNTEAFF. CDR3 sequence (DNA): TGTGCCAGCACCCCCCGAAGGGGGAACACTGAAGCTTTCTTT.

Comment on this clonotype: The junction departs from germline at one end; a sequencing error may be responsible. The chain joins TRBV5-6 to TRBJ2-3, with D perhaps matching TRBD1 or TRBD2 (5 bases each). Germline CDR1 reads SGHDT; CDR2 reads YYEEEE. This CDR3 has 16 residues. The CDR3 DNA reads TGTGCCAGCAGATCTACACCGGGATTGGACACAGATACGCACTATTTT. Protein sequence: CASRSTPGLDTDTHYF.

The table lists this clonotype with many counts. The chain is built from TRBV4-3 and TRBJ2-7; 8 bases agree with TRBD2. The J segment lost 2 bases and the V segment lost 2 bases, leaving 5 bases of the junction unmatched. Germline V CDR1 and CDR2: LGHNA, YSLEER. The CDR3 runs 15 residues. The CDR3 reads CASSQQYGGAYEQYF. As DNA, the CDR3 is TGCGCCAGCAGCCAACAATACGGGGGGGCCTACGAGCAGTACTTC.

This clonotype was counted only a few times. V gene TRBV28 combines with J gene TRBJ1-2; possibly TRBD1 for D (5 bases). The length of the CDR3 is 14 residues. Trimming left V 9 bases short and J 2 bases short, with 16 bases between. The germline gives CDR1 MDHEN, CDR2 SYDVKM. CDR3 region: CASAPGPINYGYTF. The CDR3 bases are TGTGCCAGTGCCCCGGGACCGATCAACTATGGCTACACCTTC.

Only a few counts were recorded for this clonotype. This chain connects TRBV12-3 or TRBV12-4 to TRBJ2-2; 7 positions agree with TRBD1. The CDR3 totals 15 residues. V was pared by 6 bases and J by 10 bases, with 14 bases of the junction left unmatched. The DNA for the CDR3 is TGTGCCAGCAGCCGAAGCGACAGGGACGGGGAGGAGCTGTTTTTT. Protein product: CASSRSDRDGEELFF.

In this sample, this clonotype turned up a few times. The J gene is TRBJ2-7, the V gene TRBV4-2; 13 nucleotides match TRBD2. Per the germline V gene, CDR1 is LGHNA and CDR2 is YNFKEQ. CDR3 size: 16 residues. The V gene end was trimmed by 0 bases and the J gene end by 7 bases; junction bases not matched to a gene: 6. For the CDR3, the DNA is TGTGCCAGCAGCCAAGATGGAGAACTAGCGGGAGGGGAGCAGTACTTC. Protein sequence: CASSQDGELAGGEQYF.

The chain joins TRBV7-2 to TRBJ2-5; D gene uncertain. The CDR3 loop spans 15 amino acids. CDR1 is SGHTA and CDR2 is FQGNSA in the germline V gene. V was pared by 2 bases and J by 4 bases, with 14 bases between. The DNA of the CDR3 is TGTGCCAGCAGCTTATTAGGTAGCTGGAGAGAGACCCAGTACTTC. Translation: CASSLLGSWRETQYF.

The chain recombines TRBV7-2 with TRBJ2-7; tentative D call: TRBD1 (6 bases). Per the germline V gene, CDR1 is SGHTA and CDR2 is FQGNSA. The CDR3 has 15 residues. V was shortened by 0 bases and J by 6 bases, with 15 bases between the two germline ends. The CDR3 region is CASSLAVWTEGEQYF. As DNA, the CDR3 is TGTGCCAGCAGCTTAGCGGTTTGGACAGAGGGCGAGCAGTACTTC.

The sample holds a few counts of this clonotype. The rearrangement uses TRBV6-1 and TRBJ2-5; weak D call: TRBD2 (6 bases). V was trimmed by 7 bases and J by 4 bases, leaving 19 bases between them. The CDR3 has 15 amino acids. CDR1 MNHNS and CDR2 SASEGT come from the germline V gene. This CDR3 reads CASTSVRRAGETQYF. The CDR3 DNA reads TGTGCCAGCACGTCTGTTCGGAGGGCGGGAGAGACCCAGTACTTC.

This clonotype has only a few counts. The rearrangement uses TRBV10-3 and TRBJ2-7; possible D gene TRBD1, 8 bases. The germline V gene has CDR1 ENHRY and CDR2 SYGVKD. The ends were cut back, 6 bases at V and 0 bases at J, with 12 bases in the middle. The CDR3 totals 14 residues. In nucleotides, the CDR3 is TGTGCCATCAGGACAGGGGAGGGCTCCTACGAGCAGTACTTC. It yields the protein CAIRTGEGSYEQYF.

The V gene is TRBV25-1, the J gene TRBJ1-4; TRBD1 is a possible D gene (5 bases). Per germline, CDR1 MGHDK and CDR2 SYGVNS. This CDR3 has 12 residues. V lost 3 bases, J lost 11 bases, and 10 bases lay in between. The CDR3 nucleotides are TGTGCCAGCAGTGAGGGGGGGAGTAAACTGTTTTTT. Protein sequence: CASSEGGSKLFF.

This sequence joins TRBV20-1 and TRBJ2-5, with D unresolved. Germline V lookup: CDR1 DFQATT, CDR2 SNEGSKA (reference sequence). Trimming stripped 5 bases from V and 4 bases from J, with 20 bases between. This CDR3 region has 15 residues. The CDR3, as DNA: TGCAGTGCTCGTCTTGCGGCGGTAGGGTCAGAGACCCAGTACTTC. Amino acid sequence: CSARLAAVGSETQYF.

This clonotype was counted a few times. The chain carries TRBV4-2 and TRBJ2-7, with TRBD1 as a possible D gene (7 bases). The CDR3 covers 16 residues. Trimming took off 1 base at V and 2 bases at J, with 15 bases between the two ends. From germline, CDR1 is LGHNA and CDR2 YNFKEQ. In DNA, the CDR3 is TGTGCCAGCAGCCAAGCTCTCGCGGGACAGCCCTACGAGCAGTACTTC. Encoded protein: CASSQALAGQPYEQYF.

The chain couples TRBV27 to TRBJ1-1; TRBD1 might be the D (5 bases). The CDR3 is 14 amino acids. Between the trimmed V and J ends, which lost 6 bases and 9 bases, there was a span of 20 bases. CDR1 is MNHEY, CDR2 SMNVEV, per germline (reference sequence). The CDR3 spells CASRVGHRRTKAFF. CDR3 in DNA: TGTGCCAGCAGAGTCGGACACCGAAGGACTAAAGCTTTCTTT.

The J gene is TRBJ2-7, the V gene TRBV5-1; D uncertain. Germline V lookup: CDR1 SGHRS, CDR2 YFSETQ. The germline V and J ends were trimmed by 1 base and 4 bases, with 12 bases remaining between them. The CDR3 consists of 14 residues. CDR3 DNA: TGCGCCAGCAGCTTGTCGTTCACTACTTACGAGCAGTACTTC. Encoded protein: CASSLSFTTYEQYF.

CDR3 residues: CASRRGQGYEQYF. Here the CDR3 DNA reads TGTGCCAGCAGACGGGGACAGGGCTACGAGCAGTACTTC. This rearrangement joins TRBV6-1 to TRBJ2-7, with 9 bases fitting TRBD1. CDR1 and CDR2 from the germline V gene are MNHNS and SASEGT. CDR3 length equals 13 residues. With 6 bases clipped from V and 3 bases from J, the junction kept 3 bases outside the gene matches.

J is TRBJ1-2 and V is TRBV7-2; D not resolved. The CDR3 consists of 14 residues. The V end lost 1 base, the J end lost 4 bases, and 10 bases lay between the germline ends. Germline CDR1 reads SGHTA; CDR2 reads FQGNSA. The DNA of the CDR3 is TGTGCCAGCAGCTTAGTAGGCATAGTCTATGGCTACACCTTC. Translated, it gives CASSLVGIVYGYTF.

This clonotype was observed a few times. The rearrangement links TRBV10-2 to TRBJ2-1, with 7 nucleotides matching TRBD1. With 4 bases clipped from V and 0 bases from J, the junction kept 18 bases outside the gene matches. Germline values: CDR1 WSHSY, CDR2 SAAADI. The CDR3 runs 20 residues. The CDR3 region has the DNA TGCGCCAGCAGTGGCGCCGAAACAGGGGTTATTGGGGGCTCCTACAATGAGCAGTTCTTC. Translating it yields CASSGAETGVIGGSYNEQFF.

This clonotype has more than one count but fewer than ten. V gene TRBV12-3 or TRBV12-4 combines with J gene TRBJ2-5, with 7 bases that match TRBD1. The ends lost 4 bases at V and 5 bases at J; junction bases unmatched: 4. This CDR3 is built from 13 residues. The CDR3 sequence is CASSSGQFETQYF. The CDR3 nucleotides are TGTGCCAGCAGTTCGGGACAGTTTGAGACCCAGTACTTC.

There are a few counts of this clonotype. The genes are TRBV5-1 and TRBJ1-1; tentatively, D is TRBD1 (6 bases). The CDR3 extends over 15 amino acids. Between the trimmed V and J ends, which lost 4 bases and 9 bases, there was a span of 22 bases. Per the germline V gene, CDR1 is SGHRS and CDR2 is YFSETQ. The CDR3 spells CASSLQTGGVEKAFF. The CDR3 DNA sequence: TGCGCCAGCAGCCTTCAGACAGGAGGAGTGGAAAAAGCTTTCTTT.

This clonotype came up many times. CDR3 region: CASSSTSGSFQTQYF. In nucleotides, the CDR3 is TGTGCCAGCAGTTCGACTAGCGGGAGTTTTCAGACCCAGTACTTC. The chain carries TRBV6-5 and TRBJ2-5; 12 bases line up with TRBD2. The germline CDR1 and CDR2 sequences are MNHEY and SVGAGI. This CDR3 comprises 15 residues. The junction had 6 bases not matched to a gene; V was cut back by 4 bases and J by 6 bases.

This clonotype has more than one count but fewer than ten. This chain joins TRBV7-6 and TRBJ2-7; TRBD1 agrees at 8 bases. The CDR3 loop spans 15 amino acids. The germline V gene has CDR1 SGHVS and CDR2 FNYEAQ. Trimming at V came to 4 bases and at J to 7 bases, leaving 12 bases not matched to a gene. The CDR3 here is CASSSPGQGVWEQYF. The DNA of the CDR3 is TGTGCCAGCAGCTCCCCCGGACAGGGAGTCTGGGAGCAGTACTTC.

J is TRBJ1-5 and V is TRBV2, with D unresolved. Germline assignment: CDR1 SNHLY and CDR2 FYNNEI. CDR3 length: 16 residues. The ends were cut back, 1 base at V and 0 bases at J, with 10 bases in the middle. CDR3 in amino acids: CASSEVRTVSNQPQHF. Here the CDR3 DNA reads TGTGCCAGCAGTGAAGTTAGGACGGTTAGCAATCAGCCCCAGCATTTT.

This clonotype appeared a few times. The V gene is TRBV27, the J gene TRBJ2-7, with TRBD2 matching 9 bases. The CDR3 covers 17 residues. CDR1 is MNHEY, CDR2 SMNVEV, per germline (reference sequence). V was clipped by 3 bases and J by 6 bases; unmatched bases: 15. The CDR3 region has the DNA TGTGCCAGCAGTTTCGGTTACGGCGGGAGGGCAAAGTTCGAGCAGTACTTC. Amino acids: CASSFGYGGRAKFEQYF.

This clonotype was observed many times. V is TRBV11-2 and J is TRBJ2-1; a possible D gene is TRBD2 (5 bases). V lost 5 bases and J lost 9, with 14 bases in between. The CDR3 contains 13 residues. Germline CDR1 reads SGHAT; CDR2 reads FQNNGV. The CDR3 nucleotides read TGTGCCAGCAGCGGATGGGCGGAGGTTGAGCAGTTCTTC. Encoded protein: CASSGWAEVEQFF.

The CDR3 sequence: CASRGTSYGYTF. The CDR3, as DNA: TGTGCCAGCAGGGGGACCTCCTATGGCTACACCTTC. V and J are TRBV3-1 and TRBJ1-2; D might be TRBD1 (5 bases). This CDR3 region has 12 residues. V lost 6 bases and J 4 bases, leaving 9 bases between the germline ends. Germline CDR1 LGHDT, CDR2 YNNKEL (reference sequence).

The chain links TRBV4-1 to TRBJ1-1; 8 bases align to TRBD1. The ends lost 1 base at V and 1 base at J; junction bases unmatched: 2. The CDR3 totals 15 residues. CDR1 is MGHRA and CDR2 is YSYEKL in the germline V gene. CDR3 sequence reads: CASSQGGTGNTEAFF. CDR3 bases: TGCGCCAGCAGCCAAGGAGGGACAGGGAACACTGAAGCTTTCTTT.